These 18 T cell receptor beta chains were all obtained from the same sample, sequenced in a study of shared clonotypes between healthy human individuals (dated by TCRdb to the early 2020s). Receptor libraries were prepared by the immunoSEQ multiplex PCR assay. TCRdb retrieved this table from immuneACCESS and kept in-frame rearrangements only. Not all clones are present; in checked studies, unresolved V genes account for under half, and no reason is known for the remainder. This sample is represented by about half a million clones; 75% to 80% of them were singletons. Clones ranked in the top ten supply more than 10% of the sample. The sample was PBMCs. These receptors originate from a woman in her forties in good health. Some clones in this sample may be carry-over from other donors' samples.

There are many counts of this clone. The chain recombines TRBV7-3 with TRBJ2-5, with no clear D. The CDR3 covers 13 residues. CDR1 is SGHTA, CDR2 FQGTGA, per germline. V lost 2 bases and J 1 base, leaving 5 bases between the germline ends. The CDR3 loop reads CASSLWGQETQYF. The CDR3 bases are TGTGCCAGCAGCTTATGGGGCCAAGAGACCCAGTACTTC.

V and J are TRBV13 and TRBJ1-1, with D unresolved. The CDR3 sequence is 13 residues long. Per germline, CDR1 PRHDT and CDR2 FYEKMQ (reference sequence). Trimming shortened V by 3 bases and J by 4 bases, and 9 bases separated the two germline ends. The CDR3 sequence is CASSLRPTTEAFF. The CDR3 DNA is TGTGCCAGCAGCTTGAGGCCAACCACTGAAGCTTTCTTT.

The V gene is TRBV28, the J gene TRBJ1-1; 11 positions agree with TRBD1. V shed 6 bases and J 1 base; nucleotides not matched to a gene: 7. Germline V lookup: CDR1 MDHEN, CDR2 SYDVKM. This CDR3 is built from 16 residues. The CDR3 sequence is CASSSRDRGKNTEAFF. Here the CDR3 DNA reads TGTGCCAGCAGCTCCAGGGACAGGGGGAAGAACACTGAAGCTTTCTTT.

This chain uses TRBV4-2 with TRBJ2-7, with a weak D call TRBD1 (6 bases). Germline-derived CDR1 and CDR2 are LGHNA and YNFKEQ. V gave up 4 bases and J gave up 3 bases, with 19 bases separating them. The CDR3 consists of 16 residues. The CDR3 DNA reads as TGTGCCAGCAGCCGACAAGGCCGGGACACAATCTACGAGCAGTACTTC. This gives the protein CASSRQGRDTIYEQYF.

CDR3 amino acids: CASGAGGAYNEQFF. The CDR3 bases are TGTGCCAGCGGAGCGGGAGGTGCCTACAATGAGCAGTTCTTC. The J gene is TRBJ2-1, the V gene TRBV28; 9 nucleotides match TRBD2. Looked up from germline, CDR1 is MDHEN and CDR2 is SYDVKM. V trimming: 8 bases; J trimming: 2 bases; junction bases outside the gene matches: 4. This CDR3 is built from 14 residues.

This sequence joins TRBV7-8 and TRBJ2-5; D is perhaps TRBD1 or TRBD2 (6 bases each). The V end was cut by 2 bases, the J end by 2 bases, with 15 bases between. Looked up from germline, CDR1 is SGHVS and CDR2 is FQNEAQ. This CDR3 comprises 16 residues. The CDR3 DNA follows: TGTGCCAGCAGCTTATGGCGTGGAGGGGGGCAAGAGACCCAGTACTTC. It codes for CASSLWRGGGQETQYF.

The V call is TRBV7-9, the J call TRBJ2-5, with D unclear. CDR1 is SEHNR, CDR2 FQNEAQ, per germline (reference sequence). The V gene lost 5 bases and the J gene lost 4 bases, with 8 bases spanning the gap. The length of the CDR3 is 12 residues. This CDR3 is CASSPQGETQYF. CDR3 sequence (DNA): TGTGCCAGCAGCCCGCAAGGAGAGACCCAGTACTTC.

The rearrangement uses TRBV5-5 and TRBJ2-1, with 9 positions matching TRBD2. Germline loops: CDR1 SGHKS, CDR2 YYEKEE (reference sequence). Unmatched junction bases numbered 14, after V lost 2 bases and J lost 8 bases. This CDR3 spans 17 amino acids. The CDR3 here is CASSLTSAGGPWDEQFF. In nucleotides, the CDR3 is TGTGCCAGCAGCTTAACCTCTGCGGGAGGGCCTTGGGATGAGCAGTTCTTC.

The CDR3 spells CAWSNLWTDNSPLHF. In DNA, the CDR3 is TGTGCCTGGAGCAACCTTTGGACAGATAATTCACCCCTCCACTTT. The J gene is TRBJ1-6, the V gene TRBV30, with D maybe TRBD1 (6 bases). The CDR3 covers 15 residues. V lost 3 bases and J 5 bases, leaving 14 bases between the germline ends. CDR1 is GTSNPN, CDR2 SVGIG, per germline (reference sequence). The entire variable domain, with the rest obtained from reference TRBV30 and TRBJ1-6, is as follows: SQTIHQWPATLVQPVGSPLSLECTVEGTSNPNLYWYRQAAGRGLQLLFYSVGIGQISSEVPQNLSASRPQDRQFILSSKKLLLSDSGFYLCAWSNLWTDNSPLHFGNGTRLTVT.

This chain connects TRBV27 to TRBJ2-5, with D unclear. The CDR3 consists of 14 residues. Per germline, CDR1 MNHEY and CDR2 SMNVEV (reference sequence). Deletions cut 6 bases from V and 5 bases from J, with 16 bases between. CDR3 in DNA: TGTGCCAGCAGGACGGCGCAAGCGTGGGAGACCCAGTACTTC. Protein product: CASRTAQAWETQYF.

This chain joins TRBV7-3 and TRBJ2-1; 8 nucleotides match TRBD1. With V trimmed by 4 bases and J by 7 bases, 6 bases remained unmatched. Germline-derived CDR1 and CDR2 are SGHTA and FQGTGA. The CDR3 is made up of 14 amino acids. The CDR3 DNA reads TGTGCCAGCAGCTCCGGACAGGGTTTGAATGAGCAGTTCTTC. Amino acid sequence: CASSSGQGLNEQFF.

This clone was recorded once. CDR3 bases: TGTGCCAGCACCAACAGGGGGGAATACACTGAAGCTTTCTTT. Protein: CASTNRGEYTEAFF. The chain has TRBV28 and TRBJ1-1; 8 positions match TRBD1. Germline lookup yields CDR1 MDHEN and CDR2 SYDVKM. The CDR3 spans 14 residues. J was trimmed by 3 bases and V by 7 bases; bases with no gene match: 7.

This clone came up a few times. A far larger clone differs by one base, so this is likely a read error. Other DNA variants within this sample encode the same CDR3. This rearrangement joins TRBV30 to TRBJ1-1; D is unclear. CDR1 and CDR2 from the germline V gene are GTSNPN and SVGIG (reference sequence). This CDR3 spans 12 amino acids. CDR3 loop: CAWSPAGAEAFF. CDR3 in DNA: TGCGCCTGGAGTCCGGCCGGCGCTGAAGCTTTCTTT.

CDR3 nucleotide sequence: TGTGCAAGTCTTCCCCTAGCGGGAGGGGGAGGTGTCAATGAGCAGTTCTTC. As protein: CASLPLAGGGGVNEQFF. The chain recombines TRBV12-2 with TRBJ2-1; TRBD2, the D gene given by the table, was not confirmed from the DNA. TRBV12-2 is deemed a pseudogene. The CDR3 is made up of 17 amino acids.

The chain employs TRBV30 and TRBJ2-1, with 8 bases lining up with TRBD1. Germline assignment: CDR1 GTSNPN and CDR2 SVGIG (reference sequence). The V segment lost 5 bases and the J segment 5 bases; nucleotides outside the gene matches: 2. CDR3 length: 12 amino acids. In nucleotides, the CDR3 is TGTGCCTGGGACAGGGGAGACAATGAGCAGTTCTTC. It is translated as CAWDRGDNEQFF.

There are a few counts of this clone. Mismatch with germline at one junction end may stem from a read error. The chain carries TRBV30 and TRBJ1-2, with TRBD1 matching 11 bases. The CDR3 is 14 residues long. CDR1 GTSNPN and CDR2 SVGIG come from the germline V gene (reference sequence). CDR3 sequence (DNA): TGTGCCTGGACCCGGACAGGGGGCGACTATGGCCACACCTTC. Translated: CAWTRTGGDYGHTF. The complete variable domain, with remaining parts taken from reference TRBV30 and TRBJ1-2, reads SQTIHQWPATLVQPVGSPLSLECTVEGTSNPNLYWYRQAAGRGLQLLFYSVGIGQISSEVPQNLSASRPQDRQFILSSKKLLLSDSGFYLCAWTRTGGDYGHTFGSGTRLTVV.

CDR3 amino acids: CASSQVTSNEQFF. CDR3 DNA sequence: TGTGCCAGCAGCCAAGTAACTAGTAATGAGCAGTTCTTC. V is TRBV4-2 and J is TRBJ2-1; possibly TRBD2 for D (5 bases). Germline assignment: CDR1 LGHNA and CDR2 YNFKEQ. The length of the CDR3 is 13 residues. The germline V and J ends were trimmed by 1 base and 7 bases, with 8 bases remaining between them.

The V gene is TRBV19, the J gene TRBJ2-1, with D perhaps being TRBD1 or TRBD2 (5 bases each). Germline CDR1 LNHDA, CDR2 SQIVND (reference sequence). CDR3 length equals 18 residues. V gave up 0 bases and J gave up 6 bases, with 21 bases separating them. CDR3 in amino acids: CASSIDLAGSGRGNEQFF. CDR3 DNA: TGTGCCAGTAGTATAGATCTCGCAGGGTCGGGAAGGGGCAATGAGCAGTTCTTC.